This T cell receptor beta chain is drawn from a study of blood T cell repertoires in COVID-19 (dated by TCRdb to between 2020 and 2021). At the level of the whole study: Samples covering the acute and convalescent phases of COVID-19 were provided by collaborators in the United States, Italy and Spain. Samples came from the ongoing ImmuneRACE study (first 160 participants) plus 1,254 subjects from 6 global collaborators. The prospective study material was composed of cDNA or gDNA derived from T cells, B-cell-depleted T cells, or PBMCs. The dataset comprised deeply sampled blood TCRbeta repertoires from subjects exposed to, actively infected with, or recovered from COVID-19. A de-identified subject ID, COVID-19 status, age in years and sex were almost always included in the sample metadata. Where available, HLA class I and class II types were obtained from metadata supplied by the sample provider rather than from assay-based typing. The repertoires were made available in a free public database intended to serve as a resource for research on the immune response to SARS-CoV-2.

Details on this clone: What antigen it recognizes has not been identified. No qualities accompany the bases; no much larger clone lies one base away.

CDR1 and CDR2 are drawn from the germline V gene: KGHDR, SFDVKD. V gives up 4 bases and J gives up 6 bases, and the segment between their germline ends measures 15 bases. Its CDR3 holds 15 amino acids, cysteine through phenylalanine. The DNA shown is the 45-base CDR3, in frame from base 1. Paper-wide results and their limitations: Clinical and demographic metadata were provided uncurated, with the amount varying by source and participant.

TCRbeta CDR3 regions were amplified from genomic DNA by means of the immunoSEQ Assay, a bias-controlled multiplex PCR. As for the original processing: The number of nucleated cells in each sample was estimated by amplification of reference gene primers within the assay. Sequence reads were collapsed and filtered to measure the absolute abundance of every unique TCRbeta CDR3 rearrangement. Productive Simpson clonality was computed per sample as the square root of Simpson's diversity index over productive rearrangements. As stored in TCRdb, this immuneACCESS dataset retains in-frame rearrangements with V and J assigned. A fraction of the clones does not appear; measured against another copy, unresolved V genes explain less than half of the discrepancy, and the remainder lacks a known reason. V and J calls plus clone size are reproduced from that table; the DNA served to infer D and trimming. Across this sample there are around 26,000 clones, with 85% to 90% seen only once. Over 4.5% of the sample comes from the top ten.

The collaborating institutions used their own protocols to collect whole blood in K2EDTA tubes. For TCRbeta analysis, collaborators shipped samples as frozen whole blood, isolated PBMCs, or DNA extracted from either of those sample types. The source material was peripheral blood. The TCR was taken from a man between 65 and 79 years old with active COVID-19. The sequence joins TRBV24-1 to TRBJ2-1; the D gene is perhaps TRBD2, from 5 matching bases. The DNA sequence reads TGTGCCACCAGTGACCCCCGGACTGGTCTCAATGAGCAGTTCTTC. Its protein product is CATSDPRTGLNEQFF.